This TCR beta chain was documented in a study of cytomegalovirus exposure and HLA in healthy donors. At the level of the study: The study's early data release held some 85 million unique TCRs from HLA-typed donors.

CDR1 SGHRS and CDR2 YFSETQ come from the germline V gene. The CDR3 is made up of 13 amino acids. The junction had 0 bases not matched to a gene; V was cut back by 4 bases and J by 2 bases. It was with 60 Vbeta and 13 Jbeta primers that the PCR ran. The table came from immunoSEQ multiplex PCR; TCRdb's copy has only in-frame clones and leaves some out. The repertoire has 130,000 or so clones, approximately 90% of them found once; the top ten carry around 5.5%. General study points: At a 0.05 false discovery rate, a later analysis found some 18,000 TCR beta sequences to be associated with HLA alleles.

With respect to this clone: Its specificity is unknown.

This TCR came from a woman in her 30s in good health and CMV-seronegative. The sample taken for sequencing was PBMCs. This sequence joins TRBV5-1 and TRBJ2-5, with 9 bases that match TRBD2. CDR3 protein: CASSTSGQETQYF. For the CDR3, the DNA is TGCGCCAGCAGCACTAGCGGGCAAGAGACCCAGTACTTC. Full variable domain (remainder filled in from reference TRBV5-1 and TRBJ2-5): KAGVTQTPRYLIKTRGQQVTLSCSPISGHRSVSWYQQTPGQGLQFLFEYFSETQRNKGNFPGRFSGRQFSNSRSEMNVSTLELGDSALYLCASSTSGQETQYFGPGTRLLVL.